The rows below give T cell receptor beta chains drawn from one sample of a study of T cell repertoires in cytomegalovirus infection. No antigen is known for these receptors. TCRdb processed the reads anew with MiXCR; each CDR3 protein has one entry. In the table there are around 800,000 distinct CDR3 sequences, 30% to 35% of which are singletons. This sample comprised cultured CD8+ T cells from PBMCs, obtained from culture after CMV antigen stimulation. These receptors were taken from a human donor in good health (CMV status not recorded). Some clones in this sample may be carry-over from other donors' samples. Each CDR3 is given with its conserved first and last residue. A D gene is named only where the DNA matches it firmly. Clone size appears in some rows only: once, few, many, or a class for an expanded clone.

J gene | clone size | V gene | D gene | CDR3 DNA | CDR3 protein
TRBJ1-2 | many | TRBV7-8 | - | TGTGCCAGCAGCGAAAGGGTGGCTCTCTATGGCTACACCTTC | CASSERVALYGYTF
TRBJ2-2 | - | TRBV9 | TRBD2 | TGTGCCAGCAGCGTAGTATTTAGCGGGGGTCATAGCGGGGAGCTGTTTTTT | CASSVVFSGGHSGELFF
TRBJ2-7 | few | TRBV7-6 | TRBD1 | TGTGCCAGCAGCTTTGGGACAGGCCTCGACGAGCAGTACTTC | CASSFGTGLDEQYF
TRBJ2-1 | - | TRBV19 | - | TGTGCCAGTAGTGACCAAGAGAAGGTGGACAATGAGCAGTTCTTC | CASSDQEKVDNEQFF
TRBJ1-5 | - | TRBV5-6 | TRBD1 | TGTGCCAGCAGACCTATGGGACAGCCAAATCAGCCCCAGCATTTT | CASRPMGQPNQPQHF
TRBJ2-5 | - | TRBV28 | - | TGTGCCAGCAGTGCTACCGGGACCAACCGCTATATCCAAGAGACCCAGTACTTC | CASSATGTNRYIQETQYF
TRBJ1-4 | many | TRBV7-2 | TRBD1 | TGTGCCAGCAGCTTAGTGGACAGGGGGCACAATGAAAAACTGTTTTTT | CASSLVDRGHNEKLFF
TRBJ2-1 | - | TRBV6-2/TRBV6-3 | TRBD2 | TGTGCCAGCAGTTACAGGTTTGGCGGGGGAGGAGAGAATGAGCAGTTCTTC | CASSYRFGGGGENEQFF
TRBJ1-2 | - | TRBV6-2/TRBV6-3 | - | TGTGCCAGCAGCTACTTGGACGGCTATGGCTACACCTTC | CASSYLDGYGYTF
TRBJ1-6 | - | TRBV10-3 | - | TGTGCCATCCGGGAGGGGGGATCACCCCTCCACTTT | CAIREGGSPLHF
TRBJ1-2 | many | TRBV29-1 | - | TGCAGCGTGATACAGGGAACCTATGGCTACACCTTC | CSVIQGTYGYTF
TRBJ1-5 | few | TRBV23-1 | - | TGCGCCAGCAGTCATAAAGACGGGTCTCCATTAAGGGAGGGCAATCAGCCCCAGCATTTT | CASSHKDGSPLREGNQPQHF
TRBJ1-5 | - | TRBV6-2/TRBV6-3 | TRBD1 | TGTGCCAGCAGTTATGGACAGGGGTATCAGCCCCAGCATTTT | CASSYGQGYQPQHF
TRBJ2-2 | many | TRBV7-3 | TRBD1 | TGTGCCAGCAGCTTAGGGGGACAGGGGAACACCGGGGAGCTGTTTTTT | CASSLGGQGNTGELFF
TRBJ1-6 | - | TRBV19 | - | TGTGCCAGTAGGCGGATGACGATTTCGGATTCACCCCTCCACTTT | CASRRMTISDSPLHF
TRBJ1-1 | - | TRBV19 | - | TGTGCCAGTAGTCGAGACAGCTACACTGAAGCTTTCTTT | CASSRDSYTEAFF
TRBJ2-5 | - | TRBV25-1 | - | TGTGCCAGCAGTGATGAGGGGAGGCGATCGACCCAGTACTTC | CASSDEGRRSTQYF
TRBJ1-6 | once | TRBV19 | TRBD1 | TGTGCCAGTAGTGCCCGACAGGGAGGGCCCCTCCACTTT | CASSARQGGPLHF
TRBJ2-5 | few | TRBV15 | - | TGTGCCACCAGTCCGGGGGCGGGCAGACAGCAAGAGACCCAGTACTTC | CATSPGAGRQQETQYF
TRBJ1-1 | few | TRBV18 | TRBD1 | TGTGCCAGCTCACCACTGGGGGACAGGGGAATGAACACTGAAGCTTTCTTT | CASSPLGDRGMNTEAFF
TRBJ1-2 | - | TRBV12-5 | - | TGTGCTAGTGGTTTGGGCTTCAGGGGCTACACCTTC | CASGLGFRGYTF
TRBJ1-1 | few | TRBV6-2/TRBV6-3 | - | TGTGCCAGCAGTTACTTAGAAACGTTGGGGGTTCGTGCTTTCTTT | CASSYLETLGVRAFF
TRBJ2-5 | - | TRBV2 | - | TGTGCCAGCACCGCCCGTCTAGCAAACAAAGAGACCCAGTACTTC | CASTARLANKETQYF
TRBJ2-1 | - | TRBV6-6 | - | TGTGCCAGCAGTCACCCAGGTGATTGGTGGACCTACAATGAGCAGTTCTTC | CASSHPGDWWTYNEQFF
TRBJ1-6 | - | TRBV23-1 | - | TGCGCCAGCAGTCATTCTCCGGGGGTTACTACCTATAATTCACCCCTCCACTTT | CASSHSPGVTTYNSPLHF
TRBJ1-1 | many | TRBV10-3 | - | TGTGCCATCAGCGGCCGGGCTGGAACAACTGAAGCTTTCTTT | CAISGRAGTTEAFF
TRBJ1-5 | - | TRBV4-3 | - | TGCGCCAGCAGCCAAGATAAATCAGGGGCACAGCCCCAGCATTTT | CASSQDKSGAQPQHF
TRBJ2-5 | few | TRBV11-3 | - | TGTGCCAGCAGCTTATGGCCGGAAGAGACCCAGTACTTC | CASSLWPEETQYF
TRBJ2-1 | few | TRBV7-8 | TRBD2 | TGTGCCAGCAGAACCGGGACTAGCACGGATGAGCAGTTCTTC | CASRTGTSTDEQFF
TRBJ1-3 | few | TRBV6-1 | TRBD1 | TGTGCCAGCAGTTTAGGACAGGGGGATTCTGGAAACACCATATATTTT | CASSLGQGDSGNTIYF
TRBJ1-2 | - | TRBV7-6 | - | TGTGCCAGCAGCTTCGTTAGGGAGGCAGGGTCCTTCTATGGCTACACCTTC | CASSFVREAGSFYGYTF
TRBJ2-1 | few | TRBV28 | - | TGTGCCAGCAGGGAAGCTGACAATGAGCAGTTCTTC | CASREADNEQFF
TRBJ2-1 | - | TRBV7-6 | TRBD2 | TGTGCCAGCACCCCTGGGAGGGGCCCTTACAATGAGCAGTTCTTC | CASTPGRGPYNEQFF
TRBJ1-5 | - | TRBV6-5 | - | TGTGCCAGCAGTTACGATAGCAATCAGCCCCAGCATTTT | CASSYDSNQPQHF
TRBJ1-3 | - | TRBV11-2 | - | TGTGCCAGCAGCTTAGTCTTCCTCACAGGAACCACCTCTGGAAACACCATATATTTT | CASSLVFLTGTTSGNTIYF
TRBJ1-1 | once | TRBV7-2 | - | TGTGCCAGCAGCTCTGCCAGCGCTGAAGCTTTCTTT | CASSSASAEAFF
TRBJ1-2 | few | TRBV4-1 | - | TGCGCCAGCAGCCAAGAAGGGTTTAGAGACAGCATTAACTATGGCTACACCTTC | CASSQEGFRDSINYGYTF
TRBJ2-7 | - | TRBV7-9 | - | TGTGCCAGCAGCCTAGACACTTCCGGGCAGTACTTC | CASSLDTSGQYF
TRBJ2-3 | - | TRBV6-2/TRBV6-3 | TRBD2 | TGTGCCAGCAGTTACCCAGACTCAGAGCGGGGGTCCCCAGATACGCAGTATTTT | CASSYPDSERGSPDTQYF
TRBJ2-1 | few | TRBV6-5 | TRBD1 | TGTGCCAGCAGTTACTCGGACAGGGAAAAATTGAGGAGTGAGCAGTTCTTC | CASSYSDREKLRSEQFF
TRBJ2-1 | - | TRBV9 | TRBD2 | TGTGCCAGCAGCAACCCAGTAGCGGGGGGCCCCTACAATGAGCAGTTCTTC | CASSNPVAGGPYNEQFF
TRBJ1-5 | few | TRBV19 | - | TGTGCCAGTAGTATTCGGTCCTTTAGCAATCAGCCCCAGCATTTT | CASSIRSFSNQPQHF
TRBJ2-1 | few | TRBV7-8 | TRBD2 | TGTGCCAGCAGCCCTCTAGCGGGGGGCAGGGATGAGCAGTTCTTC | CASSPLAGGRDEQFF
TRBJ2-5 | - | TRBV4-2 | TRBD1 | TGTGCCAGCAGCTCCGGGACAGGGGCCGAGACCCAGTACTTC | CASSSGTGAETQYF
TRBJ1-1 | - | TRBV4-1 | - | TGCGCCAGCAGCCAAGATGGGGGCGCGGCTTTCTTT | CASSQDGGAAFF
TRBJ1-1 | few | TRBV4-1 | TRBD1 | TGCGCCAGCAGCCAAGAAGGGACAGGGGACACTGAAGCTTTCTTT | CASSQEGTGDTEAFF